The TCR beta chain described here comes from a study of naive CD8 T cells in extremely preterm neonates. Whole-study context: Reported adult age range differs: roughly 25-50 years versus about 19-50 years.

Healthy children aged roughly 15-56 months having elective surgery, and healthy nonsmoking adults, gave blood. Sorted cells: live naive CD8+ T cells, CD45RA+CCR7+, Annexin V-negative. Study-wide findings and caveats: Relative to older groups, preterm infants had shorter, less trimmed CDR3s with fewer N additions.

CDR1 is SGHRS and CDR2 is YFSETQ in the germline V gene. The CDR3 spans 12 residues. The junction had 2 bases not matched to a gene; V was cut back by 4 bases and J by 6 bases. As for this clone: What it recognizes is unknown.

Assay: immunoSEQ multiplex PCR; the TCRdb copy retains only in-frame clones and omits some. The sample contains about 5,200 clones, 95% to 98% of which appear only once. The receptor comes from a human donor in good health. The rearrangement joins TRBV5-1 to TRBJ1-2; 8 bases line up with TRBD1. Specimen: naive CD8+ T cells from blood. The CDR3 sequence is CASSQTGDGYTF. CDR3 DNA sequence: TGCGCCAGCAGCCAGACAGGGGATGGCTACACCTTC.